This TCR beta chain was retrieved from a study of T cell responses to AZD1222 COVID-19 vaccine. As regards this clone: Its antigen is not identified.

Study-wide results and caveats: Clonal diversity was possibly underestimated, and the donors were mostly white British, with more females. With two AZD1222 doses given, Spike-specific TCR breadth and depth both rose. Per reports, nearly half of all spike-specific TCRs target regions that are unmutated in variants.

The method was immunoSEQ multiplex PCR; TCRdb's version includes in-frame clones alone and lacks a portion of them. The table has some 130,000 clones, just over 85% seen once. The sample here was peripheral blood, taken on day 0 of AZD1222 vaccination. The receptor was isolated from an adult in good health.

The CDR3 loop is CASSLRDRVSEQYF. The CDR3 DNA is TGTGCCAGCAGCTTACGGGACAGGGTTAGCGAGCAGTACTTC. V is TRBV7-2 and J is TRBJ2-7, with 9 bases aligning to TRBD1. The CDR3 is 14 residues long. The germline gives CDR1 SGHTA, CDR2 FQGNSA. The V and J ends lost 2 bases and 6 bases, in that order; junction bases with no gene match: 5.